The rows below give T cell receptor beta chains drawn from one sample of a study of shared clonotypes between healthy human individuals. Sequencing used immunoSEQ multiplex PCR; TCRdb keeps in-frame clones, though not all of them. The sample lists 2 million or so clones, roughly 95% occurring once. The sequenced sample was naive CD4+ T cells sorted from blood. These receptors were collected from a man between 18 and 29 years old in good health. CDR3s leave out the opening cysteine and the closing phenylalanine or tryptophan.

j_call	v_call	cdr3_aa
TRBJ1-1	TRBV7-2	ASSLTVITEAF
TRBJ1-2	TRBV18	ASSPGQEKVRGYT
TRBJ2-1	TRBV11-3	ASSLDPDHEQF
TRBJ1-2	TRBV7-8	ASRANDYGYT
TRBJ2-1	TRBV27	ASSPWASGNNEQF
TRBJ1-6	TRBV2	ASSSPRDTSSYNSPLH
TRBJ2-7	TRBV6-1	AGRQGEHEQY
TRBJ2-7	TRBV10-3	AISESRSSYEQY
TRBJ2-7	TRBV10-3	AISAVRGLIASEQY
TRBJ1-6	TRBV7-3	ASSRQGMGTPLH
TRBJ1-4	TRBV7-6	ASSLGANEKLF
TRBJ2-2	TRBV19	ASSPTGTSVIGELF
TRBJ2-7	TRBV6-1	ASSKDRAYEQY
TRBJ2-7	TRBV5-1	ASSYRTVGEQY
TRBJ1-4	TRBV9	ASSIQGAANEKLF
TRBJ1-6	TRBV18	ASSPPTGLSPLH
TRBJ1-5	TRBV7-9	ASSLGTGGAGQPQH
TRBJ2-1	TRBV27	ASSSSRERDEQF
TRBJ1-1	TRBV7-2	ASSLAGGGWNTEAF
TRBJ1-1	TRBV15	ATSRPGQGRDTEAF
TRBJ2-5	TRBV5-6	ASSRNRVQETQY
TRBJ2-1	TRBV18	ASSSLAGGQINEQF
TRBJ2-5	TRBV10-3	AIRDAGGLQETQY
TRBJ2-3	TRBV28	ASSSGFKVTLTDTQY
TRBJ1-2	TRBV4-3	ASSQDFHGMRGYT
TRBJ2-3	TRBV30	AWIILDTQY
TRBJ2-2	TRBV28	ASRTSGVRTGELF